The 26 T cell receptor beta chains listed next were all sequenced from one sample in a study of control samples from healthy donors and cancer patients (dated by TCRdb to 2018 to 2021). Libraries were constructed by the immunoSEQ multiplex PCR assay. Entries here come from immuneACCESS through TCRdb and include only in-frame sequences with V and J called. Some clones fail to appear in such tables; in the studies checked, an unresolved V gene covers under half of the shortfall, and the cause of the remainder is unknown. In this sample the table shows about 150,000 clones, approximately 93% of which occur a single time. The biggest ten clones account for approximately 5.5% of the sample. The sequencing sample was made of blood. The receptor source for this set is a man aged 35 to 55 in good health.

The chain couples TRBV19 to TRBJ1-6; D gene uncertain. The V gene lost 5 bases and the J gene lost 8 bases, with 10 bases spanning the gap. Looked up from germline, CDR1 is LNHDA and CDR2 is SQIVND (reference sequence). The CDR3 spans 13 residues. The chain's CDR3 is CASSLPQYSPLHF. The CDR3 DNA reads TGTGCCAGTAGTCTGCCACAATATTCACCCCTCCACTTT.

V usage is TRBV6-4 and J usage is TRBJ2-1, with TRBD2 matching 14 bases. Germline V gives CDR1 MRHNA, CDR2 SNTAGT. Losses at the gene ends were 5 bases for V and 0 bases for J; bases not matched to a gene: 3. CDR3 length equals 17 residues. CDR3 amino acids: CASSRLAGGSSYNEQFF. CDR3 sequence (DNA): TGTGCCAGCAGTCGACTAGCGGGGGGGAGCTCCTACAATGAGCAGTTCTTC.

This chain uses TRBV2 with TRBJ2-2; D is perhaps TRBD2 (7 bases). CDR3 length: 16 residues. Trimming stripped 1 base from V and 4 bases from J, with 13 bases between. Germline V gene data show CDR1 as SNHLY and CDR2 as FYNNEI. The CDR3 nucleotides are TGTGCCAGCAGTGAAGGGGCGGGGGCGAGCACCGGGGAGCTGTTTTTT. This gives the protein CASSEGAGASTGELFF. Filled out from reference TRBV2 and TRBJ2-2, the complete variable domain reads EPEVTQTPSHQVTQMGQEVILRCVPISNHLYFYWYRQILGQKVEFLVSFYNNEISEKSEIFDDQFSVERPDGSNFTLKIRSTKLEDSAMYFCASSEGAGASTGELFFGEGSRLTVL.

The chain recombines TRBV5-1 with TRBJ2-4, with 8 bases identical to TRBD1. Looked up from germline, CDR1 is SGHRS and CDR2 is YFSETQ. With V trimmed by 4 bases and J by 7 bases, 7 bases remained unmatched. The CDR3 is made up of 14 amino acids. CDR3 region: CASSADRARNIQYF. The CDR3 DNA reads TGCGCCAGCAGCGCGGACAGGGCTCGGAACATTCAGTACTTC.

The chain joins TRBV10-3 to TRBJ1-2, with 7 bases matching TRBD1. V was clipped by 5 bases and J by 4 bases; unmatched bases: 7. This CDR3 region has 14 residues. In germline, CDR1 is ENHRY, CDR2 SYGVKD. The CDR3 region is CAISNEGAGYGYTF. The DNA of the CDR3 is TGTGCCATCAGTAATGAGGGGGCTGGCTATGGCTACACCTTC.

The V call is TRBV5-5, the J call TRBJ1-1; unclear D gene. The CDR3 contains 16 residues. Deletions cut 4 bases from V and 1 base from J, with 17 bases between. The germline V gene encodes CDR1 SGHKS and CDR2 YYEKEE (reference sequence). The DNA for the CDR3 is TGTGCCAGCAGCACCGAATTTTACAGACAGAACACTGAAGCTTTCTTT. Its protein is CASSTEFYRQNTEAFF.

In this sample, this clone turned up once. The chain recombines TRBV7-8 with TRBJ2-1; no reliable D call. Germline CDR1 and CDR2: SGHVS and FQNEAQ. This CDR3 comprises 14 residues. Trimming pared 5 bases from V and 8 bases from J, leaving 16 bases between. In DNA, the CDR3 is TGTGCCAGCAGCCCCCGGTGGGGTCGCGATGAGCAGTTCTTC. It translates to CASSPRWGRDEQFF.

This clone was recorded once. Here the CDR3 DNA reads TGTGCCAGCAGTTACTCCAGGGTCACCTACGAGCAGTACTTC. This translates into CASSYSRVTYEQYF. V is TRBV6-5 and J is TRBJ2-7, with D possibly TRBD1 on 5 matching bases. The germline CDR1 and CDR2 sequences are MNHEY and SVGAGI. CDR3 length equals 14 residues. Between the trimmed V and J ends, which lost 0 bases and 2 bases, there was a span of 8 bases.

V gene TRBV7-2 combines with J gene TRBJ2-4, with 7 bases matching TRBD2. Trimming took 2 bases from V and 6 from J; bases not matched to a gene: 4. This CDR3 spans 14 amino acids. Per germline, CDR1 SGHTA and CDR2 FQGNSA. The CDR3 DNA is TGTGCCAGCAGCTTATATCCTAGCGGAAACATTCAGTACTTC. It translates to CASSLYPSGNIQYF.

This clone was recorded only once. The gene calls are TRBV6-1 and TRBJ1-1; perhaps TRBD1 as D (5 bases). Germline CDR1 reads MNHNS; CDR2 reads SASEGT. The length of the CDR3 is 13 residues. V lost 1 base, J lost 8 bases, and 11 bases lay in between. DNA of the CDR3: TGTGCCAGCAGTGAAGAACCAGGGATGGAAGCTTTCTTT. Translation gives CASSEEPGMEAFF.

V gene TRBV19 combines with J gene TRBJ1-3, with 8 nucleotides matching TRBD1. Germline V lookup: CDR1 LNHDA, CDR2 SQIVND (reference sequence). The CDR3 contains 17 residues. Trimming at V came to 6 bases and at J to 0 bases, leaving 10 bases not matched to a gene. CDR3 DNA: TGTGCCAGTAGCGCCGGACAGGGAGCCCCCTCTGGAAACACCATATATTTT. Amino acids: CASSAGQGAPSGNTIYF.

V and J are TRBV2 and TRBJ1-2; tentatively, D is TRBD1 (6 bases). The CDR3 runs to 13 residues. Germline lookup yields CDR1 SNHLY and CDR2 FYNNEI. Between the trimmed V and J ends, which lost 5 bases and 5 bases, there was a span of 12 bases. The CDR3 bases are TGTGCCAGCAGTCAGCAGGGGACGTATGGCTACACCTTC. Translation gives CASSQQGTYGYTF. The full variable domain, its missing parts supplied by reference TRBV2 and TRBJ1-2, is EPEVTQTPSHQVTQMGQEVILRCVPISNHLYFYWYRQILGQKVEFLVSFYNNEISEKSEIFDDQFSVERPDGSNFTLKIRSTKLEDSAMYFCASSQQGTYGYTFGSGTRLTVV.

This chain connects TRBV18 to TRBJ2-7; D might be TRBD2 (7 bases). CDR3 length: 16 amino acids. Trimming left V 0 bases short and J 6 bases short, with 18 bases between. Germline V lookup: CDR1 KGHSH, CDR2 LQKENI. The CDR3 DNA reads TGTGCCAGCTCACCACCGTCCGGGGGGCCGCCGAGCGAGCAGTACTTC. As protein: CASSPPSGGPPSEQYF.

The chain couples TRBV12-5 to TRBJ2-2; TRBD1 matches 7 bases. This CDR3 spans 15 amino acids. V lost 5 bases, J lost 3 bases, and 6 bases stayed unmatched. Germline V CDR1 and CDR2: LGHNT, FRNRAP. This CDR3 reads CASGLRGPDTGELFF. Written as DNA, the CDR3 is TGTGCTAGTGGTCTGAGGGGGCCGGACACCGGGGAGCTGTTTTTT.

The chain couples TRBV3-1 (or the pseudogene TRBV3-2) to TRBJ1-1; the D is unclear. The CDR3 runs to 14 residues. Deletions cut 6 bases from V and 2 bases from J, with 13 bases between. The V gene's germline CDR1 is LGHDT and CDR2 YNNKEL (reference sequence). The CDR3 region is CASRDGQRNTEAFF. The CDR3 region has the DNA TGTGCCAGCAGAGACGGTCAGAGAAACACTGAAGCTTTCTTT.

The J gene is TRBJ1-4, the V gene TRBV30, with TRBD1 as a possible D gene (5 bases). The CDR3 is made up of 13 amino acids. CDR1 and CDR2 (germline): GTSNPN, SVGIG (reference sequence). With 8 bases removed from V and 7 bases from J, the gap between germline ends came to 17 bases. The CDR3 region is CAGGRDGAEKLFF. Written as DNA, the CDR3 is TGTGCCGGAGGGAGGGACGGAGCTGAAAAACTGTTTTTT. The full variable domain, completed using reference TRBV30 and TRBJ1-4, is SQTIHQWPATLVQPVGSPLSLECTVEGTSNPNLYWYRQAAGRGLQLLFYSVGIGQISSEVPQNLSASRPQDRQFILSSKKLLLSDSGFYLCAGGRDGAEKLFFGSGTQLSVL.

This clone appeared once. The rearrangement links TRBV19 to TRBJ1-1; D is uncertain. CDR1 and CDR2 (germline): LNHDA, SQIVND (reference sequence). Trimming removed 6 bases at V and 2 bases at J, with 10 bases between. The CDR3 has 13 residues. The CDR3, as DNA: TGTGCCAGTAGCCGCTGGGGAAACACTGAAGCTTTCTTT. It encodes CASSRWGNTEAFF.

J is TRBJ1-5 and V is TRBV21-1; the D segment call TRBD1 is taken from the table without a DNA check. TRBV21-1 is labeled a pseudogene. This CDR3 contains 16 residues. The CDR3 DNA sequence: TGTGCCAGCAGCACCTGGCCCCGAAAGTCCAATCGGCCCCAGCATTTT. It codes for CASSTWPRKSNRPQHF.

The rearrangement uses TRBV30 and TRBJ1-4, with D perhaps TRBD1 (5 bases). The CDR3 consists of 14 residues. Germline V lookup: CDR1 GTSNPN, CDR2 SVGIG (reference sequence). V shed 3 bases and J shed 5 bases, with 13 bases lying between them. CDR3: CAWSQGAGNEKLFF. The CDR3 nucleotides read TGTGCCTGGAGCCAAGGGGCGGGGAATGAAAAACTGTTTTTT.

The V gene is TRBV6-5, the J gene TRBJ2-3; TRBD2 matches at 8 bases. Germline V gene sequence: CDR1 MNHEY, CDR2 SVGAGI. With V trimmed by 3 bases and J by 7 bases, 6 bases remained unmatched. The CDR3 sequence is 14 residues long. The CDR3 is CASSYSGTDYTQYF. In DNA form, the CDR3 reads TGTGCCAGCAGTTATAGCGGGACCGACTATACGCAGTATTTT.

The J gene is TRBJ1-4, the V gene TRBV7-8; D unclear. Germline values: CDR1 SGHVS, CDR2 FQNEAQ. The V and J ends lost 0 bases and 0 bases respectively, with 8 bases between them. This CDR3 comprises 16 residues. DNA for the CDR3: TGTGCCAGCAGCTTAGCCTCTTCCACAACTAATGAAAAACTGTTTTTT. This sequence encodes CASSLASSTTNEKLFF.

This chain uses TRBV4-3 with TRBJ2-3; D uncertain. Trimming stripped 0 bases from V and 2 bases from J, with 9 bases between. In germline, CDR1 is LGHNA, CDR2 YSLEER. The CDR3 has 15 amino acids. CDR3 nucleotides: TGCGCCAGCAGCCAAGAAGGGTTCCCCACAGATACGCAGTATTTT. As protein: CASSQEGFPTDTQYF.

V and J are TRBV19 and TRBJ2-3, with D possibly being TRBD2 (7 bases). Germline V gene sequence: CDR1 LNHDA, CDR2 SQIVND (reference sequence). Deletions cut 2 bases from V and 1 base from J, with 10 bases between. There are 15 residues in the CDR3. CDR3 nucleotide sequence: TGTGCCAGTAGTATACAGGGGAGGGGCACAGATACGCAGTATTTT. Residues: CASSIQGRGTDTQYF.

This sequence joins TRBV10-1 and TRBJ2-7, with TRBD2 as a possible D gene (5 bases). Trimming removed 3 bases from V and 4 bases from J, with 13 bases in between. This CDR3 has 14 residues. The germline gives CDR1 WNHNN, CDR2 SYGVQD (reference sequence). The CDR3 region has the DNA TGCGCCAGCAGTGACCGGGAAACTTGGTACGAGCAGTACTTC. Translated: CASSDRETWYEQYF.

The chain combines TRBV28 with TRBJ1-2; D not certain. CDR1 and CDR2 (germline): MDHEN, SYDVKM. CDR3 length: 12 amino acids. V lost 2 bases and J lost 5, with 6 bases in between. The CDR3 sequence: CASSLVRYGYTF. CDR3 DNA: TGTGCCAGCAGTTTAGTCAGATATGGCTACACCTTC.

CDR3 amino acids: CASSVGSVWANNEKLFF. The CDR3 nucleotides read TGTGCCAGCAGCGTAGGATCCGTTTGGGCCAATAATGAAAAACTGTTTTTT. The chain recombines TRBV9 with TRBJ1-4; D is unresolved. This CDR3 spans 17 amino acids. CDR1 and CDR2 from the germline V gene are SGDLS and YYNGEE. Trimming took 0 bases from V and 4 from J, leaving 16 bases between them.